This T cell receptor beta chain came from a study of blood T cell repertoires in COVID-19. Overall study: T cells, B-cell-depleted T cells, or PBMCs supplied cDNA or gDNA.

Per the original methods: Estimation of nucleated cell counts relied on the amplification of reference gene primers. Method: immunoSEQ multiplex PCR; TCRdb's copy keeps in-frame clones and lacks some. D and trimming were read from the DNA, whereas the V and J calls and clone size are those reported in that table. The table records over 90,000 clones, 65% to 85% of them present only once. This clone occurred once. This CDR3 region has 15 residues. Germline assignment: CDR1 MDHEN and CDR2 SYDVKM. V dropped 6 bases and J dropped 2 bases, with 11 bases sitting between them. The source is a man between 60 and 70 years old with acute or convalescent COVID-19. The material sequenced was peripheral blood. The chain uses TRBV28 and TRBJ2-6; weak D call: TRBD1 (6 bases). The CDR3: CASRRGGTGANVLTF. Written as DNA, the CDR3 is TGTGCCAGCAGACGTGGGGGCACTGGGGCCAACGTCCTGACTTTC.